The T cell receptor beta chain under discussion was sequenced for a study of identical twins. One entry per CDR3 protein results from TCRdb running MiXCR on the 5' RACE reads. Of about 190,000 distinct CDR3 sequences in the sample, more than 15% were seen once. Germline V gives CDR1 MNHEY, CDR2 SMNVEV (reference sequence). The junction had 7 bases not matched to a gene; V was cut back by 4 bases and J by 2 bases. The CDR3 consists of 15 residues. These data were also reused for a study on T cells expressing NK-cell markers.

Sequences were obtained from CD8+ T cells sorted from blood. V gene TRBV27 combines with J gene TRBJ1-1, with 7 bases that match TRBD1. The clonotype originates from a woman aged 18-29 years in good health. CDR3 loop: CASSYRGRFNTEAFF. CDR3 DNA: TGTGCCAGCAGTTACAGGGGAAGGTTTAACACTGAAGCTTTCTTT.